Given below is one T cell receptor (beta chain) in context. MiXCR was run by TCRdb on the RT-PCR reads, yielding one entry per CDR3 protein. The sample yields 500,000 to 600,000 distinct CDR3 sequences, 12% to 15% seen once. The CDR3 loop spans 14 amino acids. The germline V gene encodes CDR1 SGHTA and CDR2 FQGNSA. Between the trimmed V and J ends, which lost 2 bases and 2 bases, there was a span of 10 bases. The source of the sample is a study of response to subunit inactivated influenza vaccine. This clonotype was sampled from a man aged 45-65 years who received an inactivated influenza vaccine. The rearrangement links TRBV7-2 to TRBJ2-7; tentatively, D is TRBD1 (6 bases). The material sequenced was PBMCs from blood, taken approximately 13 days after vaccination. The CDR3 here is CASSLNRATYEQYF. DNA of the CDR3: TGTGCCAGCAGCTTAAACAGGGCTACCTACGAGCAGTACTTC. Filled out from reference TRBV7-2 and TRBJ2-7, the complete variable domain reads GAGVSQSPSNKVTEKGKDVELRCDPISGHTALYWYRQSLGQGLEFLIYFQGNSAPDKSGLPSDRFSAERTGGSVSTLTIQRTQQEDSAVYLCASSLNRATYEQYFGPGTRLTVT.